Presented here are 9 T cell receptor beta chains from one specimen sequenced in a study of T cells in Graves' hyperthyroidism and ophthalmopathy. Amplification of TCR beta CDR3 regions was performed using RNA transcripts as template. A set of HTBI primers served as the primers for a first-round RT-PCR of the TCR CDR3. TCRdb re-called the multiplex PCR reads through MiXCR, storing one row per CDR3 protein. The table has about 550,000 distinct CDR3 sequences, roughly 20% seen once; the top ten hold about 30%. The sample consisted of blood. Receptor source: a man younger than 35 with Graves' hyperthyroidism.

This clonotype has at least ten counts. The gene calls are TRBV24-1 and TRBJ2-2; D ambiguous. The germline V and J ends were trimmed by 3 bases and 2 bases, with 15 bases remaining between them. In germline, CDR1 is KGHDR, CDR2 SFDVKD. CDR3 length: 17 amino acids. CDR3 sequence (DNA): TGTGCCACCAGTGATGGTGTCCCACCGTATAACACCGGGGAGCTGTTTTTT. It codes for CATSDGVPPYNTGELFF.

This chain joins TRBV2 and TRBJ1-2, with 8 nucleotides matching TRBD1. Germline lookup yields CDR1 SNHLY and CDR2 FYNNEI. Losses at the gene ends were 6 bases for V and 2 bases for J; bases not matched to a gene: 5. The CDR3 has 14 residues. The CDR3 sequence is CASRKDRDNYGYTF. CDR3 DNA sequence: TGTGCCAGCAGGAAGGACAGGGACAACTATGGCTACACCTTC.

In this sample, this clonotype turned up many times. This sequence joins TRBV20-1 and TRBJ2-7; the match to TRBD1 covers 9 bases. Germline-derived CDR1 and CDR2 are DFQATT and SNEGSKA (reference sequence). CDR3 length: 14 residues. V was pared by 1 base and J by 6 bases, with 7 bases of the junction left unmatched. The CDR3 protein is CSARGDRGSGEQYF. The DNA of the CDR3 is TGCAGTGCTAGAGGAGACAGGGGGTCAGGCGAGCAGTACTTC.

The genes are TRBV28 and TRBJ2-7, with D possibly matching TRBD1 (6 bases). This CDR3 is built from 14 residues. Germline CDR1 reads MDHEN; CDR2 reads SYDVKM. The germline V and J ends were trimmed by 0 bases and 10 bases, with 16 bases remaining between them. For the CDR3, the DNA is TGTGCCAGCAGTTTATGGCTGGGGGCTGGGGATCAGTACTTC. Protein product: CASSLWLGAGDQYF.

This clonotype was seen repeatedly, ten times or more. The chain joins TRBV2 to TRBJ2-5, with 7 positions matching TRBD2. The CDR3 runs to 13 residues. V lost 8 bases, J lost 5 bases, and 8 bases stayed unmatched. The germline CDR1 and CDR2 sequences are SNHLY and FYNNEI. The CDR3 is CASRPLAVETQYF. CDR3 DNA: TGTGCCAGCCGGCCCCTAGCGGTTGAGACCCAGTACTTC.

This clonotype was picked up many times. The chain is built from TRBV28 and TRBJ1-2; D not resolved. In germline, CDR1 is MDHEN, CDR2 SYDVKM. V was cut by 0 bases and J by 5 bases, with 7 bases left in between. The CDR3 spans 13 residues. CDR3 region: CASSLWERYGYTF. The DNA for the CDR3 is TGTGCCAGCAGTTTATGGGAGAGGTATGGCTACACCTTC.

As regards this clonotype: A much larger clone lies a single base off, so this may be a read error. The chain recombines TRBV2 with TRBJ2-7; the D gene is possibly TRBD2 (7 bases). Per the germline V gene, CDR1 is SNHLY and CDR2 is FYNNEI. The CDR3 covers 13 residues. Written as DNA, the CDR3 is TGTGGCAGCGGGCCGGGGGGCTTCTACGAGCAGTACTTC. Translated: CGSGPGGFYEQYF. The full variable domain, with the rest looked up from reference TRBV2 and TRBJ2-7, is EPEVTQTPSHQVTQMGQEVILRCVPISNHLYFYWYRQILGQKVEFLVSFYNNEISEKSEIFDDQFSVERPDGSNFTLKIRSTKLEDSAMYFCGSGPGGFYEQYFGPGTRLTVT.

This rearrangement joins TRBV4-1 to TRBJ2-7, with D perhaps TRBD2 (5 bases). V was cut by 0 bases and J by 3 bases, with 9 bases left in between. This CDR3 has 14 residues. CDR1 and CDR2 from the germline V gene are MGHRA and YSYEKL. The CDR3 DNA follows: TGCGCCAGCAGCCAAGATGAGACTAACTACGAGCAGTACTTC. Encoded protein: CASSQDETNYEQYF.

In this sample, this clonotype turned up many times. The rearrangement joins TRBV12-3 or TRBV12-4 to TRBJ2-7, with D tentatively TRBD2 (6 bases). V was trimmed by 1 base and J by 3 bases, leaving 13 bases between them. The CDR3 length is 15 residues. The CDR3 region is CASSLGRRGSYEQYF. CDR3 sequence (DNA): TGTGCCAGCAGTTTAGGGCGGCGGGGAAGCTACGAGCAGTACTTC.